This T cell receptor (beta chain) comes out of a study of OX40 agonist ivuxolimab in advanced cancers. In terms of the full investigation: Ivuxolimab was an agonistic, fully human IgG2 monoclonal antibody directed against OX40 (CD134), a costimulatory receptor. The dose-escalation cohort was about 83% male with a mean age of approximately 59 years, ranging from about 23 to 85. Three dose-escalation patients achieved partial responses, one with hepatocellular carcinoma and two with cutaneous melanoma. The paper describes the monotherapy dose-escalation part (N = 52 patients) of the phase I trial of ivuxolimab. Among the approximately 54 dose-escalation patients, around 19 had hepatocellular carcinoma, roughly 15 melanoma, 9 renal cell carcinoma and 9 head and neck cancer. Intravenous ivuxolimab was administered to patients every 2 weeks at six dose levels: 0.01, 0.1, 0.3, 1.5, 3 and 10 mg/kg. The purpose of peripheral TCRbeta sequencing was to test whether ivuxolimab changed TCR sequence diversity and led to clonal T-cell expansion. Patients were allowed to have had prior anti-PD-1, anti-PD-L1 or anti-CTLA-4 therapy, and 40% of the dose-escalation patients had been treated with checkpoint inhibitors.

Patients with autoimmune disease history or receiving systemic immunosuppression were excluded from the trial. Peripheral blood for TCR sequencing was drawn from every dose cohort at baseline, at cycle 4 day 1 and at cycle 7 day 1. The samples were drawn from a first-in-human, open-label, multicenter phase I dose-escalation trial of ivuxolimab. The trial enrolled adults with locally advanced or metastatic head and neck squamous cell, hepatocellular, melanoma or renal cell carcinoma. Before TCR sequencing, CD4+ and CD8+ T cells were separately sorted from peripheral blood. On this clone itself: The antigen it recognizes is unknown. No qualities accompany the bases; no much larger clone lies one base away.

Results and caveats for the whole study, not just this receptor: Low levels of normalized T-cell clonal expansion were also seen in some patients who did not respond. In the 0.1-3.0 mg/kg groups, partial responders were among the patients with the lowest normalized peripheral clonal expansion, particularly in CD8+ T cells. Antigen specificity was not determined for the clonally expanded peripheral T cells. After ivuxolimab, more expanded clones were found on average in CD8+ T cells than in CD4+ T cells. At doses of 0.1 to 3.0 mg/kg, clonal expansion of both CD4+ and CD8+ T cells in blood was seen between baseline and week 6.

Genomic DNA was isolated from the sorted cells so that the TCRbeta CDR3 region could be sequenced. The immunoSEQ Assay was used for sequencing of TCRbeta CDR3 regions. TCRdb's version of the immuneACCESS table is confined to in-frame rearrangements and falls short of the full clone set. An unresolved V gene accounts for under half of the shortfall where checked; the remainder is of unknown origin. Counted in this sample were about 80,000 clones; less than 95% of them appeared once. The ten largest clones take up around 2% of the sample. The CDR3 numbers 19 residues from cysteine through phenylalanine. Just CDR3 DNA is preserved here, 57 bases in frame from base 1. V loses 10 bases at its end and J loses 1 base; junction bases beyond the gene matches: 17. As encoded in the germline V gene (reference sequence), CDR1 is LNHDA while CDR2 is SQIVND.

The source was CD4+ or CD8+ T cells sorted from blood, collected in a trial of the OX40 agonist ivuxolimab. The TCR comes from an adult with an advanced solid tumor such as melanoma, head and neck, liver or kidney cancer. In this chain, TRBV19 is recombined with TRBJ2-6; 9 central bases correspond to TRBD1. At the DNA level, the sequence is TGTGCCACTAAAAAAAACACAGGGGGCGCTCAATCTGGGGCCAACGTCCTGACTTTC. Translated, this gives CATKKNTGGAQSGANVLTF.